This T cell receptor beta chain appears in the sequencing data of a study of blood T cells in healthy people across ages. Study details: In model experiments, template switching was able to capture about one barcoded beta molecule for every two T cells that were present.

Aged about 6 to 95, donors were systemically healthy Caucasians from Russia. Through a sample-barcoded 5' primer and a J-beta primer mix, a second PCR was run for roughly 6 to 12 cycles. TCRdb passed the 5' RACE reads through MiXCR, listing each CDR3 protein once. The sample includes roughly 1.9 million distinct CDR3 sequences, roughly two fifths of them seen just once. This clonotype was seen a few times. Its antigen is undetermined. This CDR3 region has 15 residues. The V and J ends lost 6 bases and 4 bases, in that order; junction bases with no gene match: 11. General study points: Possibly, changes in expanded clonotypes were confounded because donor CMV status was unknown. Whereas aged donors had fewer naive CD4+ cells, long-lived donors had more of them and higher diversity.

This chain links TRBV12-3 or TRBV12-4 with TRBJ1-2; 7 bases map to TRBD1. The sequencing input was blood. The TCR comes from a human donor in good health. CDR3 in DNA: TGTGCCAGCAGATCAACAGGGGCAAGTAGCTATGGCTACACCTTC. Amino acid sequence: CASRSTGASSYGYTF.